This T cell receptor beta chain emerged from a study of neurological immune-mediated disorders. 5'RACE employing 10-nucleotide random UMIs yielded the cDNA. TCRdb ran MiXCR on the 5' RACE reads and lists one entry per CDR3 protein. Among approximately 74,000 distinct CDR3 sequences listed, roughly 10% were seen once. This clonotype was counted many times. One end of the junction varies from germline; a read error may be responsible. Libraries used 2 million unsorted PBMCs kept frozen in RNAlater. Germline loops: CDR1 KGHSH, CDR2 LQKENI. CDR3 length equals 18 residues. The sequenced sample was PBMCs. This TCR derives from a man aged 45-65 years in good health. V gene TRBV18 combines with J gene TRBJ1-1; D unclear. CDR3 amino acids: CASPPPGQAITMNTEAFF. The CDR3 bases are TGTGCCAGCCCACCCCCCGGCCAGGCAATCACGATGAACACTGAAGCTTTCTTT.